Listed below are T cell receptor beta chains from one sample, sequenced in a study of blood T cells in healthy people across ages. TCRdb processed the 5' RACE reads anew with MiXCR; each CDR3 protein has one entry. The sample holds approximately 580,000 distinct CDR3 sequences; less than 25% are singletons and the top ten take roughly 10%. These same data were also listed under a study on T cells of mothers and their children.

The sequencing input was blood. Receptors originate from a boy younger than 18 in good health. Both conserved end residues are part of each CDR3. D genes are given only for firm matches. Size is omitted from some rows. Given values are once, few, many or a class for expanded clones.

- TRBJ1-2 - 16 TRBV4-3 TGCGCCAGCAGCCACGTTACAGCGTCTTTGAGCTATGGCTACACCTTC CASSHVTASLSYGYTF
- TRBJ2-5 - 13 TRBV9 TGTGCCAGCGGAGGGGACTTCCAAGAGACCCAGTACTTC CASGGDFQETQYF
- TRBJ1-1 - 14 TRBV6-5 TGTGCCAGCAGTGCGACCTTTGGGAGCTCTGAAGCTTTCTTT CASSATFGSSEAFF
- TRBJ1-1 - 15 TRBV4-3 TGCGCCAGCAGCCACCGCCCCGGGACGGGAACTGAAGCTTTCTTT CASSHRPGTGTEAFF
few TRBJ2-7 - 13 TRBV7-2 TGTGCCAGCAGCTCCACTATAGGCTACGAGCAGTACTTC CASSSTIGYEQYF
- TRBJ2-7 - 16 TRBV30 TGTGCCTGGAGTGTAATGGGCAGGGTCGTCAAGCGCGAGCAGTACTTC CAWSVMGRVVKREQYF
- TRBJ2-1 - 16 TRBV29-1 TGCAGCGTTGCCCTATCCGGGGGAAGCTCCTACAATGAGCAGTTCTTC CSVALSGGSSYNEQFF
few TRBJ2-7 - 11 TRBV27 TGTGCCAGCAGGGGCTACTACGAGCAGTACTTC CASRGYYEQYF
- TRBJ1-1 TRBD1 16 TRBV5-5 TGTGCCAGCAGCCCCCCGAGGGACAGGGTATATTCTGAAGCTTTCTTT CASSPPRDRVYSEAFF
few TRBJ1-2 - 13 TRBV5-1 TGCGCCAGCAGCTTTGGGGATCTCTATGGCTACACCTTC CASSFGDLYGYTF
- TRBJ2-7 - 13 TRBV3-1 TGTGCCAGCAGCCAAGAATTACTGCGCGGGCAGTACTTC CASSQELLRGQYF
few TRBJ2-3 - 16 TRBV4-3 TGCGCCAGCAGCCAAGAAGGGCGGTCTGGCACAGATACGCAGTATTTT CASSQEGRSGTDTQYF
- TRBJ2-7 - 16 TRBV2 TGTGCCAGCAGTGGGACGGGGCCAGGGGTGGTTTACGAGCAGTACTTC CASSGTGPGVVYEQYF
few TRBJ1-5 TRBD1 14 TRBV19 TGTGCCAGTAGCGCGGGACAGAGCAATCAGCCCCAGCATTTT CASSAGQSNQPQHF
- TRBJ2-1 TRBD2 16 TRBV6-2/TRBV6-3 TGTGCCAGCAGTTACGCGGCGGGGGGGCTAGAAAATGAGCAGTTCTTC CASSYAAGGLENEQFF
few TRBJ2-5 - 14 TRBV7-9 TGTGCCAGCAGCAGACCCGGGTACCAAGAGACCCAGTACTTC CASSRPGYQETQYF
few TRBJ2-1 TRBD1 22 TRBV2 TGTGCCAGCAGTGAAGCGCTGCTCCTGGACAGGGGGCACCTTTGGGGGAACAATGAGCAGTTCTTC CASSEALLLDRGHLWGNNEQFF
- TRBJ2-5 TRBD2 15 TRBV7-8 TGTGCCAGCAGCTTAGATGCTAGCGGCCAAGAGACCCAGTACTTC CASSLDASGQETQYF
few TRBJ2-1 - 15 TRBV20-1 TGCAGTGCCTTCTCCGGGGCTAGCTCCTACAATGAGCAGTTCTTC CSAFSGASSYNEQFF
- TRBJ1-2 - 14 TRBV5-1 TGCGCCAGCAGCTTGGTCCGACGGGGCTATGGCTACACCTTC CASSLVRRGYGYTF